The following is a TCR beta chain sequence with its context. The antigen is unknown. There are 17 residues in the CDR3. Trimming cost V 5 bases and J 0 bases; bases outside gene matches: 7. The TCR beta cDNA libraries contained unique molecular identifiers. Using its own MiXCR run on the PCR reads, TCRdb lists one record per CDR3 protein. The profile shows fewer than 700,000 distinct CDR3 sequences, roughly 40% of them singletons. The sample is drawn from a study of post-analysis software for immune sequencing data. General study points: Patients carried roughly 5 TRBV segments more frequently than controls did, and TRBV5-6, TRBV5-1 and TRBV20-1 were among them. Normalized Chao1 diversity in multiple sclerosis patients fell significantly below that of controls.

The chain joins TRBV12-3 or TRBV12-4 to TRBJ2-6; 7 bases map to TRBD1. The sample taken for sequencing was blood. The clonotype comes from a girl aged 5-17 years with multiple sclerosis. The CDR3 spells CASSPDRSDSGANVLTF. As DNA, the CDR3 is TGTGCCAGCAGTCCGGACAGGAGCGACTCTGGGGCCAACGTCCTGACTTTC.